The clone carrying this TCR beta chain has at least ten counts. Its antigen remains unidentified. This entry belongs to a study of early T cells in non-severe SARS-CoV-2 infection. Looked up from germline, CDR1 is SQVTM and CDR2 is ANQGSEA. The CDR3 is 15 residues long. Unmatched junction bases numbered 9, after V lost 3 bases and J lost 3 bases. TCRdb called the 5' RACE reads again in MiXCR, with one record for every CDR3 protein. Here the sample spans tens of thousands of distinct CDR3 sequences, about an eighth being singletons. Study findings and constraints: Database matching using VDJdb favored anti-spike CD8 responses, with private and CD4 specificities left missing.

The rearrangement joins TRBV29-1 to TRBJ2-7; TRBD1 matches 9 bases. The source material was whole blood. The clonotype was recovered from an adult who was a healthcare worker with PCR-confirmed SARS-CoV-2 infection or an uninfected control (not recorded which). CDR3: CSVEVGTGGIYEQYF. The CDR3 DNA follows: TGCAGCGTTGAGGTAGGAACAGGGGGCATCTACGAGCAGTACTTC.